This T cell receptor (beta chain) derives from a study of T-cell memory formation after mild COVID-19. The wider study: In these data, TCR clusters were largely donor specific.

Study observations and caveats: In pre-infection memory, a portion of responding clones appeared, which suggested that cross-reactive memory joined.

Constant-segment primers served in 5'RACE that generated TCR alpha and TCR beta cDNA libraries bearing sample barcodes and UMIs. A single record per CDR3 protein comes from TCRdb applying MiXCR to the 5' RACE reads. The sample yields about 81,000 distinct CDR3 sequences, approximately 23% seen once. This clonotype was detected only a few times. Its specificity is unknown. Source material: PBMCs or a T cell subset sorted from them (not recorded which). This TCR came from a man aged 18-30 years who had mild COVID-19 (a few samples of this study predate the infection). Cell type and time point are not known.

CDR3 loop: CASSPVTRVNTEAFF. DNA of the CDR3: TGTGCCAGCAGCCCTGTGACACGTGTGAACACTGAAGCTTTCTTT. The chain carries TRBV9 and TRBJ1-1; D ambiguous. The V end was cut by 4 bases, the J end by 0 bases, with 13 bases between. CDR1 SGDLS and CDR2 YYNGEE come from the germline V gene. The CDR3 extends over 15 amino acids.